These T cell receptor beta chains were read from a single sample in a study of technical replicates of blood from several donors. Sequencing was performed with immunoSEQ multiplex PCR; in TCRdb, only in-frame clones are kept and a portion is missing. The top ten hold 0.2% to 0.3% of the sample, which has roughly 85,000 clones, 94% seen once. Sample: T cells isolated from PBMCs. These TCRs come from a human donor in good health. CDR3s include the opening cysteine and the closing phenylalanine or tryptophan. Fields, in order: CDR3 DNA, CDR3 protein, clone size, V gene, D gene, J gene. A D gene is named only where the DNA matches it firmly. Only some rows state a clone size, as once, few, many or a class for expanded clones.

DNA: TGCAGCACCGAAGGGACAGGGTTCACAGATACGCAGTATTTT
CDR3: CSTEGTGFTDTQYF
size: -
V: TRBV29-1
D: TRBD1
J: TRBJ2-3

DNA: TGTGCCTGGGAAACAGACACCGGGGAGCTGTTTTTT
CDR3: CAWETDTGELFF
size: -
V: TRBV30
D: -
J: TRBJ2-2

DNA: TGTGCCAGTAGTATGAGACCGAAGTGGACAGTGGGTCAGCCCCAGCATTTT
CDR3: CASSMRPKWTVGQPQHF
size: -
V: TRBV19
D: -
J: TRBJ1-5

DNA: TGTGCCAGTAGTACCCAGGGCTATGGCTACACCTTC
CDR3: CASSTQGYGYTF
size: -
V: TRBV19
D: -
J: TRBJ1-2

DNA: TGTGCCAGCAGGGCCCATAGGGGGCAAGGCAATCAGCCCCAGCATTTT
CDR3: CASRAHRGQGNQPQHF
size: -
V: TRBV2
D: TRBD1
J: TRBJ1-5

DNA: TGTGCCAGCAGCGTAGACAGCGGGGGCACAGATACGCAGTATTTT
CDR3: CASSVDSGGTDTQYF
size: -
V: TRBV9
D: TRBD2
J: TRBJ2-3

DNA: TGTGCCAGCAGCAGCGTACCAGGGGGGTGGACTGAAGCTTTCTTT
CDR3: CASSSVPGGWTEAFF
size: few
V: TRBV14
D: TRBD1
J: TRBJ1-1

DNA: TGTGCCAGCAGACAGGGGTATAGCAATCAGCCCCAGCATTTT
CDR3: CASRQGYSNQPQHF
size: -
V: TRBV27
D: TRBD1
J: TRBJ1-5

DNA: TGTGCCATCAGTGAGGAAGCAGGGTATGGCTACACCTTC
CDR3: CAISEEAGYGYTF
size: -
V: TRBV10-3
D: -
J: TRBJ1-2

DNA: TGTGCCAGCAGCGTAGGGGCAGGGAGGAGAGACGAGCAGTACTTC
CDR3: CASSVGAGRRDEQYF
size: -
V: TRBV9
D: -
J: TRBJ2-7

DNA: TGTGCCAGCAGGTCGAAGCCAACTAATGAAAAACTGTTTTTT
CDR3: CASRSKPTNEKLFF
size: -
V: TRBV6-1
D: -
J: TRBJ1-4

DNA: TGTGCCAGCAGCCCACTAGATCGAGAGACCCAGTACTTC
CDR3: CASSPLDRETQYF
size: once
V: TRBV28
D: -
J: TRBJ2-5

DNA: TGTGCCAGCAGTGAAGTTACAGGGAATCAGCCCCAGCATTTT
CDR3: CASSEVTGNQPQHF
size: -
V: TRBV6-1
D: -
J: TRBJ1-5

DNA: TGTGCCAGCAGCCAGGGTTATGGAAACACCATATATTTT
CDR3: CASSQGYGNTIYF
size: -
V: TRBV9
D: -
J: TRBJ1-3

DNA: TGTGCCAGCAGTTGGGATAGCGGGAAGTCCTACGAGCAGTACTTC
CDR3: CASSWDSGKSYEQYF
size: -
V: TRBV28
D: TRBD2
J: TRBJ2-7

DNA: TGTGCCAGCAGTTACTCGCGACAGCGTGAAGCTTTCTTT
CDR3: CASSYSRQREAFF
size: -
V: TRBV6-5
D: -
J: TRBJ1-1

DNA: TGTGCCAGCAGCCCGAGGACAGGGAGATCCTACAATGAGCAGTTCTTC
CDR3: CASSPRTGRSYNEQFF
size: -
V: TRBV7-2
D: TRBD1
J: TRBJ2-1

DNA: TGCGCCAGCAGCGCGGACAGTTCCACGACTGAAGCTTTCTTT
CDR3: CASSADSSTTEAFF
size: -
V: TRBV5-1
D: -
J: TRBJ1-1

DNA: TGTGCCAGCCGGACGGGACTAGCGGGGTTCGAGCAGTACTTC
CDR3: CASRTGLAGFEQYF
size: -
V: TRBV5-6
D: TRBD2
J: TRBJ2-7

DNA: TGTGCCAGCAGCCTTGCGACAGGGTTATCCTACGAGCAGTACTTC
CDR3: CASSLATGLSYEQYF
size: once
V: TRBV7-9
D: TRBD1
J: TRBJ2-7

DNA: TGTGCCAGCCTCGGGACAGGTGGAACTGAAGCTTTCTTT
CDR3: CASLGTGGTEAFF
size: -
V: TRBV2
D: TRBD1
J: TRBJ1-1

DNA: TGTGCCAGCAGTCCGTCAGGGCTAGATACGCAGTATTTT
CDR3: CASSPSGLDTQYF
size: -
V: TRBV6-5
D: -
J: TRBJ2-3

DNA: TGTGCCAGCAGCACCGATCGACAGGGGATTTACAATTCACCCCTCCACTTT
CDR3: CASSTDRQGIYNSPLHF
size: -
V: TRBV28
D: TRBD1
J: TRBJ1-6